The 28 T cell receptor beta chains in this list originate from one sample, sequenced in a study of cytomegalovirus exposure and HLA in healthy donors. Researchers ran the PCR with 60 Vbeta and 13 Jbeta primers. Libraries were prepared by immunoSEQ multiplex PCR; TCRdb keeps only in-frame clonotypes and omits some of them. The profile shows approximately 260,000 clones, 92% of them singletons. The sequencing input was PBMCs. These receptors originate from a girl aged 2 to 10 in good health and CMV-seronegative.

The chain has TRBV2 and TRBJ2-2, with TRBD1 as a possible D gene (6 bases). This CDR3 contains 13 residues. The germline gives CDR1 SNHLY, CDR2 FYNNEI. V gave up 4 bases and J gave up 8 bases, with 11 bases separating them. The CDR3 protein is CASSGQATGELFF. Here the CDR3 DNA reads TGTGCCAGCAGTGGACAGGCGACTGGGGAGCTGTTTTTT.

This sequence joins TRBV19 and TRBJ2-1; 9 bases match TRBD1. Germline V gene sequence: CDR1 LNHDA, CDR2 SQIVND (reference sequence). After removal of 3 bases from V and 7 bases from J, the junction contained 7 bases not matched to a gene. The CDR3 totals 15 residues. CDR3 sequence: CASSIDRGIKNEQFF. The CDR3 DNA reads TGTGCCAGTAGTATCGACAGGGGGATTAAAAATGAGCAGTTCTTC.

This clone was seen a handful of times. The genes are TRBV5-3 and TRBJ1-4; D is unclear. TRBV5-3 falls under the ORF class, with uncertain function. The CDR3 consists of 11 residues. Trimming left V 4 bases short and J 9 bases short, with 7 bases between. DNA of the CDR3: TGTGCCAGAAGCCGACACAAAAAACTGTTTTTT. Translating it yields CARSRHKKLFF.

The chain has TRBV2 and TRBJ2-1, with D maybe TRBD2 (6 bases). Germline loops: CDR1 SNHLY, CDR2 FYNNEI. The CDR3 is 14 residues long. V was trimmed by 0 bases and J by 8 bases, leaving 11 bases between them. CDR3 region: CASSEAGGDDEQFF. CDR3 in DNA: TGTGCCAGCAGTGAAGCGGGCGGGGACGATGAGCAGTTCTTC.

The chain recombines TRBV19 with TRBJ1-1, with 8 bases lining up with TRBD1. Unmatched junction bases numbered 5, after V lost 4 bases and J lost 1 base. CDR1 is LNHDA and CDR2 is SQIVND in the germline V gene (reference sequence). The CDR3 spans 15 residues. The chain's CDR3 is CASSNSGQGNTEAFF. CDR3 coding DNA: TGTGCCAGTAGTAACTCAGGACAGGGGAACACTGAAGCTTTCTTT.

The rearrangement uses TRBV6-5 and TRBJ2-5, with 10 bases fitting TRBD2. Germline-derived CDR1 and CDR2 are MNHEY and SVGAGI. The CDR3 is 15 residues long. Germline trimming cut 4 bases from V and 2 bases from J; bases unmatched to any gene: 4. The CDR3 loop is CASSLAGGPQETQYF. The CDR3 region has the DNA TGTGCCAGCAGTTTAGCGGGGGGCCCTCAAGAGACCCAGTACTTC.

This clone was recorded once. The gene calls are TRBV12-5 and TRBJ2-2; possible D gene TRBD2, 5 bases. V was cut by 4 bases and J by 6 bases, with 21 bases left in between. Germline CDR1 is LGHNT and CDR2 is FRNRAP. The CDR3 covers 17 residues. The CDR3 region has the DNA TGTGCTAGTGGTTCGAATCGGGGAGTTATGTATCCCGGGGAGCTGTTTTTT. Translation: CASGSNRGVMYPGELFF.

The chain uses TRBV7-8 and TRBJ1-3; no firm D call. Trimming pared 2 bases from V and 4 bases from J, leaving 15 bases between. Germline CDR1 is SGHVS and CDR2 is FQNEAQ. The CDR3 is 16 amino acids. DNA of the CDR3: TGTGCCAGCAGCTTAATAGGAGCAATCTCAGGAAACACCATATATTTT. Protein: CASSLIGAISGNTIYF.

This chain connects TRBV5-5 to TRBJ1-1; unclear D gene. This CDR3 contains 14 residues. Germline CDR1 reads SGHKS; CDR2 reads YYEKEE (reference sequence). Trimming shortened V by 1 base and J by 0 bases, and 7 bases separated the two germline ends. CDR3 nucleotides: TGTGCCAGCAGCTTGTTACAGATGAACACTGAAGCTTTCTTT. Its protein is CASSLLQMNTEAFF.

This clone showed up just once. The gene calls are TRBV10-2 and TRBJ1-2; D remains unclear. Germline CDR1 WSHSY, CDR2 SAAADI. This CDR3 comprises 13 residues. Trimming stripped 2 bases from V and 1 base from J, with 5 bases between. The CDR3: CASSEQYNYGYTF. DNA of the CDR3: TGCGCCAGCAGTGAGCAGTATAACTATGGCTACACCTTC.

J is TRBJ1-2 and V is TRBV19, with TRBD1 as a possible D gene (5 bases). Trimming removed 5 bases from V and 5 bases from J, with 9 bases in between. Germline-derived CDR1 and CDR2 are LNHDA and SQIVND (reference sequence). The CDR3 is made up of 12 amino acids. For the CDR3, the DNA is TGTGCCAGTAGTCCCCAGGGTTATGGCTACACCTTC. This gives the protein CASSPQGYGYTF.

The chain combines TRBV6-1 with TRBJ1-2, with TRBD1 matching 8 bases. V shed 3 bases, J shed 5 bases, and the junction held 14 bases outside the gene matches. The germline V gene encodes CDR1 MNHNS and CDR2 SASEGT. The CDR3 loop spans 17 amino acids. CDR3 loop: CASSDPDRDLISYGYTF. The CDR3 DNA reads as TGTGCCAGCAGTGACCCGGACAGGGACCTTATAAGTTATGGCTACACCTTC.

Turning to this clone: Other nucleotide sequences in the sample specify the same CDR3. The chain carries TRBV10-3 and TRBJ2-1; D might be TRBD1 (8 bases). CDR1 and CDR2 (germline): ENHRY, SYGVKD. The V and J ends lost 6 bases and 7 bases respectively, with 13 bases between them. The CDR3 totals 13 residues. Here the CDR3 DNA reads TGTGCCATCAGCGGACAGGGAGGGAATGAGCAGTTCTTC. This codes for CAISGQGGNEQFF.

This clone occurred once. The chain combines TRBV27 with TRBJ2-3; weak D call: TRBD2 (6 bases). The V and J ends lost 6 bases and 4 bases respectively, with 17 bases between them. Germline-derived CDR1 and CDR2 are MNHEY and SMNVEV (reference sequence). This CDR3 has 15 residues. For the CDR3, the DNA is TGTGCCAGCAGCAGGCTAGCGATAGCGGCAGATACGCAGTATTTT. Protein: CASSRLAIAADTQYF.

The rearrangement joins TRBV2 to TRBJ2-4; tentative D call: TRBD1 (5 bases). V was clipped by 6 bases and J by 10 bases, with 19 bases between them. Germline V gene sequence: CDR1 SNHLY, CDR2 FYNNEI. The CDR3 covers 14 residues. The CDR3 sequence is CASRADTTLGIQYF. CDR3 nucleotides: TGTGCCAGCAGGGCGGACACCACCTTGGGGATTCAGTACTTC.

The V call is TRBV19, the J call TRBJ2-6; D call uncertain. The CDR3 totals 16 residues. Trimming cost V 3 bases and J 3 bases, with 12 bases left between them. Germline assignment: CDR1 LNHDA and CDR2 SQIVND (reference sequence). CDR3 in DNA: TGTGCCAGTAGTATTGTCCAGGCTGGTGGGGCCAACGTCCTGACTTTC. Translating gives CASSIVQAGGANVLTF.

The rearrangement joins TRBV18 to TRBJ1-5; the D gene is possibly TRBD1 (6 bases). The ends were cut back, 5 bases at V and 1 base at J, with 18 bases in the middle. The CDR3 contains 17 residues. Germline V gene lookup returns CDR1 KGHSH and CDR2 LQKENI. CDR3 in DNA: TGTGCCAGCTCAAAGGAAAAGGGGGATTTGAGCAATCAGCCCCAGCATTTT. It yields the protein CASSKEKGDLSNQPQHF.

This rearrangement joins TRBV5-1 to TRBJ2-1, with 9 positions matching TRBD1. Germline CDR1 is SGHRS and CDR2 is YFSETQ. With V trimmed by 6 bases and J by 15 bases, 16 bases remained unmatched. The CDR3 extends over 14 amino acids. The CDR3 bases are TGCGCCAGCAACCTAGGGGACAGGGAGCAGGGACGGTTCTTC. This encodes CASNLGDREQGRFF.

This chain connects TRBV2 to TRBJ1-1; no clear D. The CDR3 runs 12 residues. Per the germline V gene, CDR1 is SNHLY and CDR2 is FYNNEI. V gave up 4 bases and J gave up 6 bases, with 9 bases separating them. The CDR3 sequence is CASSVGGAEAFF. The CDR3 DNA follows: TGTGCCAGCAGTGTTGGCGGCGCTGAAGCTTTCTTT.

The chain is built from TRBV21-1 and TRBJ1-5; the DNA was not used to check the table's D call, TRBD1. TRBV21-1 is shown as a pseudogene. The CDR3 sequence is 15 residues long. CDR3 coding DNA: TGTGCCAGCAGCGTGACAGGGGGCGGCAATCAGCCCCAGCATTTT. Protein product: CASSVTGGGNQPQHF.

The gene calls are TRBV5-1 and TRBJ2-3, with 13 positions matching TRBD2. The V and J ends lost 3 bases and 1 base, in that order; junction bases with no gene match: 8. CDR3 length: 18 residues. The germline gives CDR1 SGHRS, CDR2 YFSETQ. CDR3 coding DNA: TGCGCCAGCAGCTCGGCATCCGGGACTAGCGGGGGCACAGATACGCAGTATTTT. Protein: CASSSASGTSGGTDTQYF.

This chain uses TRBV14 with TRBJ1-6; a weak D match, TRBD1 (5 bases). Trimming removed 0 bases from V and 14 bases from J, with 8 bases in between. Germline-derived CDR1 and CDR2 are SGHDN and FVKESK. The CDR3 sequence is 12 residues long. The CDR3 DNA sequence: TGTGCCAGCAGCCAAGAACAGGCTGCCCTCCACTTT. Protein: CASSQEQAALHF.

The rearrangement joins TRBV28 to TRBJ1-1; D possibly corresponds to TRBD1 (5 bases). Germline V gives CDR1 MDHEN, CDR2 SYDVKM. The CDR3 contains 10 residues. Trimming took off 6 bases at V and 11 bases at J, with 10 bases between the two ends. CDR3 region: CASRGVQAFF. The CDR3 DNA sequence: TGTGCCAGCAGAGGGGTTCAGGCTTTCTTT.

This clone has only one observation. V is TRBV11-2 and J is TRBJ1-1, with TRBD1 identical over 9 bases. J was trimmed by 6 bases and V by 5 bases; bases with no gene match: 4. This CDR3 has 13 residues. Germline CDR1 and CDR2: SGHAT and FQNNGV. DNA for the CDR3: TGTGCCAGCAGCGCTCGACAGGGGGCTGAAGCTTTCTTT. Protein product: CASSARQGAEAFF.

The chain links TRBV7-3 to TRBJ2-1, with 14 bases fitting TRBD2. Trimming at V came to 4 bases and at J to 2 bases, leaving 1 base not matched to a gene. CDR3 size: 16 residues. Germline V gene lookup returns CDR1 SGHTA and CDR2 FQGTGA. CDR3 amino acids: CASSSTSGGAYNEQFF. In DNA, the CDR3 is TGTGCCAGCAGCTCGACTAGCGGGGGGGCCTACAATGAGCAGTTCTTC.

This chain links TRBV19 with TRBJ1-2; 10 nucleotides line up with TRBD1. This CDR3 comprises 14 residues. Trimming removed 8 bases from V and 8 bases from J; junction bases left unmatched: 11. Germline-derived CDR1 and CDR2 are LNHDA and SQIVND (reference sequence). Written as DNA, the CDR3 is TGTGCCAGTCGCAGAAAAGGACAGGGGGAAGGCTACACCTTC. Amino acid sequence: CASRRKGQGEGYTF.

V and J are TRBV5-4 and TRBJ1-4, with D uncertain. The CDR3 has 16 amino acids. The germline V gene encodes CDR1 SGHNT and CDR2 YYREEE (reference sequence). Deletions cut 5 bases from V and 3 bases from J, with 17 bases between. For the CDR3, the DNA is TGTGCCAGCAGTGTAGATCGGCACGGGGCTAATGAAAAACTGTTTTTT. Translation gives CASSVDRHGANEKLFF.

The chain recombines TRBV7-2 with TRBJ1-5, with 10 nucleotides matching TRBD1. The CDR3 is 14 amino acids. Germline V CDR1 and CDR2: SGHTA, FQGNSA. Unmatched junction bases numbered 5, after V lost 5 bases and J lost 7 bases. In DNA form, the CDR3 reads TGTGCCAGCAGCCCCCGACAGGGGGCCCAGCCCCAGCATTTT. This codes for CASSPRQGAQPQHF.